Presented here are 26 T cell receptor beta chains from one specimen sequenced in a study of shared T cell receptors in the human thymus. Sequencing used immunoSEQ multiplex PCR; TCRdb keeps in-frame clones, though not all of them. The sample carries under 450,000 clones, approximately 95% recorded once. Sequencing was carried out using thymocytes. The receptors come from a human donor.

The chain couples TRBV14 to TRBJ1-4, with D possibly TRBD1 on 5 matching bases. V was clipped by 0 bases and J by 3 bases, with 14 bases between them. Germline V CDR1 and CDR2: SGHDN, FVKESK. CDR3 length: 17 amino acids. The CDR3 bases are TGTGCCAGCAGCCAAGAAACGGGCAGGGAATCTAATGAAAAACTGTTTTTT. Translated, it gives CASSQETGRESNEKLFF.

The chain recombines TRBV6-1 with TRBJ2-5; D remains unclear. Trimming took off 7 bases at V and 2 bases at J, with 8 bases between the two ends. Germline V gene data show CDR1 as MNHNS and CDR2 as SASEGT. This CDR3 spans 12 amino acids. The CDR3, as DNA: TGTGCCAGCACCCGCGTGCAAGAGACCCAGTACTTC. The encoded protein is CASTRVQETQYF.

CDR3 sequence (DNA): TGTGCCAGCAGTCCCCCTATAGGGCGGGTCTTTATTACGCAGTATTTT. This gives the protein CASSPPIGRVFITQYF. The chain joins TRBV28 to TRBJ2-3, with D possibly being TRBD2 (5 bases). Germline CDR1 MDHEN, CDR2 SYDVKM. This CDR3 is 16 amino acids long. The V end was cut by 5 bases, the J end by 8 bases, with 23 bases between.

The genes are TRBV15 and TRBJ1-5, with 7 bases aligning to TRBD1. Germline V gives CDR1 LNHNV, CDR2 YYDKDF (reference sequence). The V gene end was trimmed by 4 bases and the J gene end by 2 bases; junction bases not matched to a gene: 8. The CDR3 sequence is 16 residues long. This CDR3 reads CATSKGTEFGNQPQHF. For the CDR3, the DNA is TGTGCCACCAGCAAGGGGACAGAATTCGGCAATCAGCCCCAGCATTTT.

In DNA form, the CDR3 reads TGTGCCAGTAGTTCACACCAACTAGCGGGAGGGCGCAATGAGCAGTTCTTC. Protein product: CASSSHQLAGGRNEQFF. This chain links TRBV19 with TRBJ2-1, with 13 bases fitting TRBD2. The CDR3 is 17 amino acids. With V trimmed by 5 bases and J by 6 bases, 10 bases remained unmatched. Germline assignment: CDR1 LNHDA and CDR2 SQIVND (reference sequence).

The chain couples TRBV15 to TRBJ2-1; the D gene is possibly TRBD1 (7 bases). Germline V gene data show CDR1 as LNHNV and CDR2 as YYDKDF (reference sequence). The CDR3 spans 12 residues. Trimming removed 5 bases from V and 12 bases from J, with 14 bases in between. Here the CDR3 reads CATSPRGAPQFF. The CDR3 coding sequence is TGTGCCACCAGCCCCAGGGGGGCTCCGCAGTTCTTC.

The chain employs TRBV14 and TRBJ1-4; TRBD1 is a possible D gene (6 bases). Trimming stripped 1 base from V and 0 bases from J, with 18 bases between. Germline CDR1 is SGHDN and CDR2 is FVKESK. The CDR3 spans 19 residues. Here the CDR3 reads CASSQGRSIGGPTNEKLFF. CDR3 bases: TGTGCCAGCAGCCAAGGCAGAAGCATAGGGGGACCAACTAATGAAAAACTGTTTTTT.

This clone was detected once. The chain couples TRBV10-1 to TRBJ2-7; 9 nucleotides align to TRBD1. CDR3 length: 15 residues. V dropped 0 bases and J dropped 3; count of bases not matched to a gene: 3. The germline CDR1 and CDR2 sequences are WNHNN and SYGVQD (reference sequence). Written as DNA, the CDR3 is TGCGCCAGCAGTGAGTCAGGACAGGGGCGCTACGAGCAGTACTTC. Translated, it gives CASSESGQGRYEQYF.

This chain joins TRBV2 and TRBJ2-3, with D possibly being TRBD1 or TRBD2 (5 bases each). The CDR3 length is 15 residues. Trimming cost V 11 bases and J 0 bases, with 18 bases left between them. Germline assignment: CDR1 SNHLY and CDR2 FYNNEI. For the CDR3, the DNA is TGTGCCCCCGCCCCTGGGGACCCTAGCACAGATACGCAGTATTTT. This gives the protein CAPAPGDPSTDTQYF.

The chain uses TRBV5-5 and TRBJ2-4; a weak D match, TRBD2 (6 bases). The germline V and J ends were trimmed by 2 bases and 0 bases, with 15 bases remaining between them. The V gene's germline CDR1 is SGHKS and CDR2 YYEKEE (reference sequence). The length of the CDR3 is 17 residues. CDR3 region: CASSLGSSGLAKNIQYF. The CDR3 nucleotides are TGTGCCAGCAGCTTAGGAAGTAGCGGACTAGCCAAAAACATTCAGTACTTC. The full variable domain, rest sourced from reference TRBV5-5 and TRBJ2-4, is DAGVTQSPTHLIKTRGQQVTLRCSPISGHKSVSWYQQVLGQGPQFIFQYYEKEERGRGNFPDRFSARQFPNYSSELNVNALLLGDSALYLCASSLGSSGLAKNIQYFGAGTRLSVL.

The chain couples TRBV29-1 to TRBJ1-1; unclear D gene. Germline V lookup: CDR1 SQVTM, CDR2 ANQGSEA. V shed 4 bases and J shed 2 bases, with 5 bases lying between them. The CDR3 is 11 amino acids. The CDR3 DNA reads TGCAGCGTTGGCTACAACACTGAAGCTTTCTTT. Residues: CSVGYNTEAFF.

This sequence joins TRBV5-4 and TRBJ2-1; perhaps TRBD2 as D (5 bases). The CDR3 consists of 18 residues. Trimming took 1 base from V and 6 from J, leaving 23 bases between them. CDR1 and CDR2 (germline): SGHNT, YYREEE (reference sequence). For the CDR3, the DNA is TGTGCCAGCAGCTTGAATTACGAGCGGCAGGCCAAGAGCAATGAGCAGTTCTTC. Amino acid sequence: CASSLNYERQAKSNEQFF.

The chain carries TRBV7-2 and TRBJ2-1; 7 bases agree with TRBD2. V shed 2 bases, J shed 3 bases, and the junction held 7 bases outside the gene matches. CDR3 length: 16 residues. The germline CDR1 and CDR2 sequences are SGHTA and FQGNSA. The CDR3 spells CASSLPSERGYNEQFF. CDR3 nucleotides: TGTGCCAGCAGCTTACCCAGCGAGCGGGGCTACAATGAGCAGTTCTTC. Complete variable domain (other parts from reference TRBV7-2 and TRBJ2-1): GAGVSQSPSNKVTEKGKDVELRCDPISGHTALYWYRQSLGQGLEFLIYFQGNSAPDKSGLPSDRFSAERTGGSVSTLTIQRTQQEDSAVYLCASSLPSERGYNEQFFGPGTRLTVL.

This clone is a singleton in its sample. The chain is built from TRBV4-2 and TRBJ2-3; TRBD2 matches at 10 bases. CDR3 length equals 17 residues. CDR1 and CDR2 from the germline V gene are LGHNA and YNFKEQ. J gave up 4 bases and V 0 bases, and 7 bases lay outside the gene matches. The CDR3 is CASSQEVNSGRPDTQYF. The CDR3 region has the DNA TGTGCCAGCAGCCAAGAAGTCAATAGCGGGAGGCCAGATACGCAGTATTTT.

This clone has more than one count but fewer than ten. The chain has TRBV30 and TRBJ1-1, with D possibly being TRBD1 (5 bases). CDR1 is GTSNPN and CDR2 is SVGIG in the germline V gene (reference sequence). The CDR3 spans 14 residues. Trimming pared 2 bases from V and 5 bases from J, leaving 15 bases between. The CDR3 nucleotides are TGTGCCTGGAGTCCCCAGGGAAAAGGGACTGAAGCTTTCTTT. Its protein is CAWSPQGKGTEAFF. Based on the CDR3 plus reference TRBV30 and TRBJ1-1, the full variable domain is SQTIHQWPATLVQPVGSPLSLECTVEGTSNPNLYWYRQAAGRGLQLLFYSVGIGQISSEVPQNLSASRPQDRQFILSSKKLLLSDSGFYLCAWSPQGKGTEAFFGQGTRLTVV.

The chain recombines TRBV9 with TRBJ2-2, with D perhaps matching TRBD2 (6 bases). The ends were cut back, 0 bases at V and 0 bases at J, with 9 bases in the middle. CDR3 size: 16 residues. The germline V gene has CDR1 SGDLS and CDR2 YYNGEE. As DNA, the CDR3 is TGTGCCAGCAGCGTAGGGAGGGGACCGAACACCGGGGAGCTGTTTTTT. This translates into CASSVGRGPNTGELFF.

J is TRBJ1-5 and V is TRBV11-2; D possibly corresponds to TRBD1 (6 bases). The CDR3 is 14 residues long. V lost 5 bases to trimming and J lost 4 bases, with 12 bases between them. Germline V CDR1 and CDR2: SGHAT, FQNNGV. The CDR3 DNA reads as TGTGCCAGCAGCAAGAGGGGGTATAATCAGCCCCAGCATTTT. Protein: CASSKRGYNQPQHF.

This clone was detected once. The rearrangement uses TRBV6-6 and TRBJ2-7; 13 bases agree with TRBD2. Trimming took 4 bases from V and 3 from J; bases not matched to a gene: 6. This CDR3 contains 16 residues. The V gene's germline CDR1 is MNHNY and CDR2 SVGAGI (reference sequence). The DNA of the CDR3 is TGTGCCAGCAGTTGTGGGACTAGCGGGATGAGCTACGAGCAGTACTTC. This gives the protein CASSCGTSGMSYEQYF.

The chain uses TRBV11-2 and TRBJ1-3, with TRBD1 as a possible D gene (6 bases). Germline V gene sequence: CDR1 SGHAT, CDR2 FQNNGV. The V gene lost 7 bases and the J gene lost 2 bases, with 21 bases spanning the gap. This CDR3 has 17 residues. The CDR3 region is CASKHELGGGPGNTIYF. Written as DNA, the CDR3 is TGTGCCAGCAAACACGAGCTAGGGGGGGGTCCTGGAAACACCATATATTTT.

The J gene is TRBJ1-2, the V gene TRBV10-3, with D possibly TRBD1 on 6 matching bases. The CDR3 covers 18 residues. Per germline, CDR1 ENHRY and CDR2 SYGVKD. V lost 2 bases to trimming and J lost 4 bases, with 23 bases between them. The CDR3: CAISEPETGTTDSYGYTF. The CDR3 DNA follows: TGTGCCATCAGTGAGCCCGAAACCGGGACAACAGACAGCTATGGCTACACCTTC.

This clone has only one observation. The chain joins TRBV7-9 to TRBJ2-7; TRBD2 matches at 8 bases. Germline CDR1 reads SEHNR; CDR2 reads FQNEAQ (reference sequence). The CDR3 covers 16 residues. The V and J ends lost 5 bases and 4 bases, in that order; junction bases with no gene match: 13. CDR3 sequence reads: CASSPRGSGKAYEQYF. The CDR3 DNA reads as TGTGCCAGCAGCCCCCGGGGTAGCGGGAAGGCTTACGAGCAGTACTTC.

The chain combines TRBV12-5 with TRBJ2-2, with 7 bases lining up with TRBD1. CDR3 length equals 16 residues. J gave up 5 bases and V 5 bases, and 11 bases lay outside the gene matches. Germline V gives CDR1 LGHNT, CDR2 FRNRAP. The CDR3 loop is CASGLDRVGWTGELFF. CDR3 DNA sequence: TGTGCTAGTGGTCTAGACAGGGTGGGGTGGACCGGGGAGCTGTTTTTT.

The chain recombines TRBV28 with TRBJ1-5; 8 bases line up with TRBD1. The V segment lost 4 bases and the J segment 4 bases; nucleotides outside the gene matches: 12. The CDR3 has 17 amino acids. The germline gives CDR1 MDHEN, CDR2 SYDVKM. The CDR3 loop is CASSSLGPGQENQPQHF. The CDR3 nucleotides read TGTGCCAGCAGTTCGTTGGGGCCGGGACAGGAAAATCAGCCCCAGCATTTT.

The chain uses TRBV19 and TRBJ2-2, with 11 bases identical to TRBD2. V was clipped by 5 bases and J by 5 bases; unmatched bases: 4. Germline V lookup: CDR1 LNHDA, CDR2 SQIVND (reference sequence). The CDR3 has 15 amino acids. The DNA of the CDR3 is TGTGCCAGTAGTGAAGGGACTAGCGGAACCGGGGAGCTGTTTTTT. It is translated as CASSEGTSGTGELFF.

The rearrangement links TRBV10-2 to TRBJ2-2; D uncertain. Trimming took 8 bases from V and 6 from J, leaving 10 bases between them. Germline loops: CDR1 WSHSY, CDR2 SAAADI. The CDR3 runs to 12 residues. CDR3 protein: CASHLRPGELFF. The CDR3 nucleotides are TGCGCCAGCCATCTTAGACCCGGGGAGCTGTTTTTT.

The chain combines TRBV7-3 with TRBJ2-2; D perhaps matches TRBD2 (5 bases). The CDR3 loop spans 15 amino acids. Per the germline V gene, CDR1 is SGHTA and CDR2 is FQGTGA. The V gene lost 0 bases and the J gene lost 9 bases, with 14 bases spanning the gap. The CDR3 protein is CASSLTGSGLRELFF. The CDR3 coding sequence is TGTGCCAGCAGCTTAACAGGCAGCGGACTCCGGGAGCTGTTTTTT.